This TCR beta chain stems from a study of blood T cell repertoires in COVID-19. With V trimmed by 6 bases and J by 3 bases, 4 bases remained unmatched. Germline CDR1 KGHSH, CDR2 LQKENI. This CDR3 has 13 amino acids. As processed by the authors: Estimates of nucleated cell counts were drawn from the amplification of reference gene primers. Produced via immunoSEQ multiplex PCR; TCRdb's table is partial and in-frame only. Clone size and V and J calls were adopted from that table, with D and trimming inferred from the DNA. Counted here are roughly 250,000 clones, 65% to 85% occurring once; the ten biggest clones make up 4.4%. This clone showed up just once.

The sequence came from a man in his forties or fifties with active or convalescent COVID-19. The J gene is TRBJ1-1, the V gene TRBV18, with 7 bases lining up with TRBD1. Sequencing used peripheral blood. CDR3 in amino acids: CASSQGGHTEAFF. CDR3 coding DNA: TGTGCCAGCTCGCAGGGGGGACACACTGAAGCTTTCTTT.